This TCR beta chain came from a study of T cell responses to AZD1222 COVID-19 vaccine. Study-wide findings and caveats: White British ancestry dominated among donors, who included more females, and clonal diversity was possibly underestimated. Unmutated variant regions are reportedly targeted by nearly half of spike-specific TCRs. Dominant CD4 TCR responses targeted spike regions 160-218 and 743-854.

Timing groups of about 4 and about 12 weeks for second doses were pooled. Using immunoSEQ multiplex PCR, the repertoire was profiled, and TCRdb retains in-frame clones only, with some absent. The sample includes 150,000 or so clones, just over 90% seen only once; the top ten take under 1.5%. On this clone: What it recognizes is unknown.

Trimming stripped 4 bases from V and 1 base from J, with 13 bases between. The CDR3 is 15 residues long. The germline V gene has CDR1 LGHDT and CDR2 YNNKEL (reference sequence). The rearrangement links TRBV3-1 (or the pseudogene TRBV3-2) to TRBJ1-1; D remains unclear. The receptor's source is an adult who received the AZD1222 COVID-19 vaccine. Sequences were derived from peripheral blood, sampled 28 days after the second AZD1222 dose. This chain's CDR3 is CASSPALTGNTEAFF. The CDR3 bases are TGTGCCAGCAGCCCAGCCCTGACGGGGAACACTGAAGCTTTCTTT.